A single sample is the source of the 18 T cell receptor beta chains below, sequenced in a study of shared clonotypes between healthy human individuals. This table comes from immunoSEQ multiplex PCR, and its TCRdb copy is limited to in-frame clones, with some not included. The sample records roughly 2.5 million clones, around nine tenths being singletons. Material: naive CD4+ T cells sorted from blood. Stated subset: CD45RA+ positively selected. Receptor source: a man aged 18 to 29 in good health.

The V and J genes are TRBV7-2 and TRBJ2-4, with D uncertain. The CDR3 extends over 14 amino acids. V lost 3 bases to trimming and J lost 0 bases, with 6 bases between them. Germline assignment: CDR1 SGHTA and CDR2 FQGNSA. CDR3 residues: CASSFYLAKNIQYF. The CDR3 DNA follows: TGTGCCAGCAGCTTTTATCTAGCCAAAAACATTCAGTACTTC.

This clone was seen a few times. V usage is TRBV28 and J usage is TRBJ1-4; D is uncertain. The CDR3 is made up of 11 amino acids. Germline lookup yields CDR1 MDHEN and CDR2 SYDVKM. Deletions cut 7 bases from V and 8 bases from J, with 8 bases between. CDR3 sequence reads: CASNIGEKLFF. Written as DNA, the CDR3 is TGTGCCAGCAACATCGGCGAAAAACTGTTTTTT.

The J gene is TRBJ1-4, the V gene TRBV2; a possible D gene is TRBD1 (5 bases). Germline V lookup: CDR1 SNHLY, CDR2 FYNNEI. The CDR3 is made up of 15 amino acids. V gave up 3 bases and J gave up 8 bases, with 16 bases separating them. As DNA, the CDR3 is TGTGCCAGCAGTGATCGGGACGTCGTGGGGGAAAAACTGTTTTTT. The encoded protein is CASSDRDVVGEKLFF.

Concerning this clone itself: Other nucleotide sequences from this sample produce the same CDR3. The chain couples TRBV28 to TRBJ1-6; a weak D match, TRBD1 (5 bases). The CDR3 loop spans 14 amino acids. Deletions cut 3 bases from V and 7 bases from J, with 10 bases between. From germline, CDR1 is MDHEN and CDR2 SYDVKM. The CDR3 sequence is CASSFPGGNSPLHF. CDR3 DNA sequence: TGTGCCAGCAGTTTCCCCGGGGGAAATTCACCCCTCCACTTT.

The chain couples TRBV5-8 to TRBJ2-5; D call uncertain. V dropped 0 bases and J dropped 7 bases, with 7 bases sitting between them. This CDR3 has 12 amino acids. In germline, CDR1 is SGHTS, CDR2 YDEGEE. The CDR3 sequence is CASSLADWTQYF. The CDR3 region has the DNA TGTGCCAGCAGCTTGGCCGACTGGACCCAGTACTTC.

V is TRBV5-1 and J is TRBJ1-1; a weak D match, TRBD1 (5 bases). This CDR3 spans 15 amino acids. V was cut by 1 base and J by 1 base, with 11 bases left in between. Looked up from germline, CDR1 is SGHRS and CDR2 is YFSETQ. CDR3 region: CASSLQRGRNTEAFF. In nucleotides, the CDR3 is TGCGCCAGCAGCTTGCAAAGGGGCCGGAACACTGAAGCTTTCTTT.

This clone was counted a few times. The chain recombines TRBV5-1 with TRBJ1-2, with a weak D call TRBD1 (5 bases). The V end lost 4 bases, the J end lost 2 bases, and 12 bases lay between the germline ends. Germline V gene data show CDR1 as SGHRS and CDR2 as YFSETQ. There are 14 residues in the CDR3. The CDR3 protein is CASSPSRDNYGYTF. Written as DNA, the CDR3 is TGCGCCAGCAGCCCGTCCCGGGACAACTATGGCTACACCTTC.

The V call is TRBV10-3, the J call TRBJ2-5, with D perhaps TRBD1 (6 bases). This CDR3 region has 14 residues. Germline loops: CDR1 ENHRY, CDR2 SYGVKD. Trimming pared 9 bases from V and 5 bases from J, leaving 19 bases between. As DNA, the CDR3 is TGTGCCATTGGGCTAGGGCCTGGGGGCGAGACCCAGTACTTC. Encoded protein: CAIGLGPGGETQYF.

The V and J genes are TRBV6-5 and TRBJ1-5; a possible D gene is TRBD1 (5 bases). Trimming removed 2 bases at V and 5 bases at J, with 10 bases between. Germline V lookup: CDR1 MNHEY, CDR2 SVGAGI. The CDR3 totals 14 residues. Here the CDR3 DNA reads TGTGCCAGCAGTTACAGGGACCGCGATCAGCCCCAGCATTTT. Its protein product is CASSYRDRDQPQHF.

In the case of this clone: The sample has other DNA sequences that encode this CDR3 too. The chain joins TRBV5-6 to TRBJ2-1, with unresolved D. The CDR3 is 12 amino acids. The V gene lost 0 bases and the J gene lost 7 bases, with 5 bases spanning the gap. The germline V gene has CDR1 SGHDT and CDR2 YYEEEE. CDR3 sequence: CASSLVFNEQFF. CDR3 coding DNA: TGTGCCAGCAGCTTGGTATTTAATGAGCAGTTCTTC.

CDR3 in DNA: TGTGCCAGCAGTCCCGGGGGGGACAGGCACTACGAGCAGTACTTC. Translation gives CASSPGGDRHYEQYF. The chain employs TRBV28 and TRBJ2-7, with D possibly being TRBD1 or TRBD2 (8 bases each). Germline loops: CDR1 MDHEN, CDR2 SYDVKM. V was clipped by 5 bases and J by 3 bases, with 17 bases between them. The CDR3 is 15 residues long.

A note on this clone: At the DNA level, this CDR3 is encoded by other sequences in the same sample as well. The rearrangement links TRBV7-6 to TRBJ1-3; D perhaps matches TRBD1 (5 bases). CDR1 and CDR2 from the germline V gene are SGHVS and FNYEAQ. V was shortened by 1 base and J by 0 bases, with 10 bases between the two germline ends. The CDR3 is made up of 16 amino acids. In DNA form, the CDR3 reads TGTGCCAGCAGCTTAGGGGACGGACTCTCTGGAAACACCATATATTTT. Translating it yields CASSLGDGLSGNTIYF.

The V and J genes are TRBV5-4 and TRBJ1-2; TRBD1 aligns across 8 bases. Germline V gene sequence: CDR1 SGHNT, CDR2 YYREEE (reference sequence). Trimming removed 0 bases from V and 4 bases from J; junction bases left unmatched: 2. This CDR3 comprises 14 residues. CDR3 protein: CASSLVGQVYGYTF. The CDR3 DNA follows: TGTGCCAGCAGCTTGGTGGGACAGGTCTATGGCTACACCTTC. Based on the CDR3 plus reference TRBV5-4 and TRBJ1-2, the full variable domain is ETGVTQSPTHLIKTRGQQVTLRCSSQSGHNTVSWYQQALGQGPQFIFQYYREEENGRGNFPPRFSGLQFPNYSSELNVNALELDDSALYLCASSLVGQVYGYTFGSGTRLTVV.

The chain combines TRBV9 with TRBJ2-1; 8 bases align to TRBD2. Germline CDR1 reads SGDLS; CDR2 reads YYNGEE. The CDR3 runs 15 residues. The V and J ends lost 4 bases and 5 bases, in that order; junction bases with no gene match: 8. CDR3 bases: TGTGCCAGCAGCCGGAGCGGGGGAGGAGACAATGAGCAGTTCTTC. Residues: CASSRSGGGDNEQFF.

The V gene is TRBV6-5, the J gene TRBJ2-1; tentatively, D is TRBD1 or TRBD2 (5 bases each). This CDR3 has 12 residues. Between the trimmed V and J ends, which lost 4 bases and 10 bases, there was a span of 11 bases. Per the germline V gene, CDR1 is MNHEY and CDR2 is SVGAGI. CDR3 in amino acids: CASSSRGTEQFF. CDR3 DNA sequence: TGTGCCAGCAGTTCGCGAGGGACGGAGCAGTTCTTC.

This chain joins TRBV15 and TRBJ2-3, with a weak D call TRBD2 (6 bases). The germline gives CDR1 LNHNV, CDR2 YYDKDF (reference sequence). Trimming stripped 0 bases from V and 6 bases from J, with 19 bases between. This CDR3 region has 17 residues. DNA for the CDR3: TGTGCCACCAGCAGAGATAGGTGGGGGGAGCGAGGGGATACGCAGTATTTT. Its protein is CATSRDRWGERGDTQYF.

The rearrangement uses TRBV2 and TRBJ1-6; D uncertain. Trimming took 10 bases from V and 0 from J, leaving 13 bases between them. Per germline, CDR1 SNHLY and CDR2 FYNNEI. CDR3 length: 15 residues. CDR3 coding DNA: TGTGCCAAGGGCATGGGGAGCTCCTATAATTCACCCCTCCACTTT. As protein: CAKGMGSSYNSPLHF.

In the case of this clone: The sample carries other DNA sequences with the same CDR3. The gene calls are TRBV6-5 and TRBJ2-5, with 13 positions matching TRBD2. Germline V lookup: CDR1 MNHEY, CDR2 SVGAGI. The ends lost 6 bases at V and 4 bases at J; junction bases unmatched: 5. The CDR3 loop spans 15 amino acids. The CDR3 loop reads CASSPGLAGRETQYF. For the CDR3, the DNA is TGTGCCAGCAGCCCGGGACTAGCGGGGCGAGAGACCCAGTACTTC.